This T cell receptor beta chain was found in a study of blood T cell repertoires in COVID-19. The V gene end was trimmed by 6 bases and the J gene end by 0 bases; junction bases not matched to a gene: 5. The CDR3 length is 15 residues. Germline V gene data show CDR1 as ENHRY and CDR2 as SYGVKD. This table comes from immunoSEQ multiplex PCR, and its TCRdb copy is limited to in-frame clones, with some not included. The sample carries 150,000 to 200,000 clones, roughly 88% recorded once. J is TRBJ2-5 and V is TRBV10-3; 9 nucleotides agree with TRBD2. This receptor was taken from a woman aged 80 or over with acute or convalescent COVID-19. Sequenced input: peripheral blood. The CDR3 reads CAIRGASGDQETQYF. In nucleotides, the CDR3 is TGTGCCATCAGAGGGGCTAGCGGGGACCAAGAGACCCAGTACTTC.